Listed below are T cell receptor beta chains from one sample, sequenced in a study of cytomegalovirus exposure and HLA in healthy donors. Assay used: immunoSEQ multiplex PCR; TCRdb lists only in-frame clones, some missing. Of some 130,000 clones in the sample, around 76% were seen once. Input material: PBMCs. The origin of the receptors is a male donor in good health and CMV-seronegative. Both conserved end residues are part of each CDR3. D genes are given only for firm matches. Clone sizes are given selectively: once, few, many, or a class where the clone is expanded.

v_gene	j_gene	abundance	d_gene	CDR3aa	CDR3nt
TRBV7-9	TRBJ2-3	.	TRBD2	CSSSLGGFNTDTQYF	TGTTCCAGCAGCTTGGGAGGGTTCAACACAGATACGCAGTATTTT
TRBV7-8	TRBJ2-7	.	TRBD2	CASSLGRAGTSSYEQYF	TGTGCCAGCAGCTTAGGGCGAGCGGGGACGAGCTCCTACGAGCAGTACTTC
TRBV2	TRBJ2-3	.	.	CASSTGRTDTQYF	TGTGCCAGCAGTACAGGACGCACAGATACGCAGTATTTT
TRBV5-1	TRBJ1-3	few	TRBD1	CASSLGPGGGNTIYF	TGCGCCAGCAGCTTGGGGCCAGGGGGCGGAAACACCATATATTTT
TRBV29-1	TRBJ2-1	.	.	CSVEWTNHYNEQFF	TGCAGCGTTGAGTGGACTAACCATTACAATGAGCAGTTCTTC
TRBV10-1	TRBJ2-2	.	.	CASSSRHPVTGELFF	TGCGCCAGCAGTAGTCGACACCCGGTGACCGGGGAGCTGTTTTTT
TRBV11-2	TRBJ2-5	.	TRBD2	CASSPWGLADQETQYF	TGTGCCAGCAGCCCGTGGGGACTAGCGGACCAAGAGACCCAGTACTTC
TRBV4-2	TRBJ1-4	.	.	CASSRIQAGGSEKLFF	TGTGCCAGCAGCCGAATCCAGGCGGGGGGCAGTGAAAAACTGTTTTTT
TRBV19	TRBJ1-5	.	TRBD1	CASRRTGEAYRRNQPQHF	TGTGCCAGCCGAAGGACAGGGGAGGCTTATAGGCGCAATCAGCCCCAGCATTTT
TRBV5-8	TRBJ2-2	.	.	CASKTVVPGELFF	TGTGCCAGCAAAACAGTCGTACCCGGGGAGCTGTTTTTT
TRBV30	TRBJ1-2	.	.	CAWNEGMRGYTF	TGTGCCTGGAATGAGGGTATGAGAGGCTACACCTTC
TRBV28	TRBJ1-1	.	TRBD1	CASWRQGVDTEAFF	TGTGCCAGCTGGAGACAGGGGGTGGACACTGAAGCTTTCTTT
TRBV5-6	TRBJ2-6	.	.	CASAVYRVTGANVLTF	TGTGCCAGCGCTGTCTACAGGGTGACTGGGGCCAACGTCCTGACTTTC
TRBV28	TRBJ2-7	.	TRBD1	CASSPPGQGAYEQYF	TGTGCCAGCAGTCCCCCCGGACAGGGGGCATACGAGCAGTACTTC
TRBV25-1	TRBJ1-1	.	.	CASSEWGGLGTEAFF	TGTGCCAGCAGTGAGTGGGGGGGGCTGGGGACTGAAGCTTTCTTT